The clone carrying this TCR beta chain showed up many times. As yet, its antigen is unknown. The sample comes from a study of T cells in Graves' hyperthyroidism and ophthalmopathy. The study's findings and limits: Separation of ophthalmopathy from stable hyperthyroidism was achieved by a 13 V-J model. Ophthalmopathy was predicted by the model a median of around 5.9 months ahead of onset. Researchers found most expanded thyroid clonotypes above 0.001 in blood as well.

RNA transcripts were the template for amplifying TCR beta CDR3 regions. The primer set for the first-round RT-PCR of the TCR CDR3 was HTBI. TCRdb recomputed calls from the multiplex PCR reads with MiXCR, one row per CDR3 protein. The data hold about 400,000 distinct CDR3 sequences, with about 14% observed a single time. Trimming took 3 bases from V and 1 from J; bases not matched to a gene: 7. The germline gives CDR1 SEHNR, CDR2 FQNEAQ (reference sequence). The CDR3 has 18 residues. Patients having uncontrolled infection, another autoimmune disease, pregnancy or lactation were not included. Sequencing used blood. The receptor was isolated from a woman younger than 45 with Graves' ophthalmopathy. The rearrangement uses TRBV7-9 and TRBJ2-3, with 13 bases lining up with TRBD2. CDR3 bases: TGTGCCAGCAGCTTTTTCCCCGGACTAGCGGGGGGCACAGATACGCAGTATTTT. Translation gives CASSFFPGLAGGTDTQYF. The complete variable domain, with remaining parts taken from reference TRBV7-9 and TRBJ2-3, reads DTGVSQNPRHKITKRGQNVTFRCDPISEHNRLYWYRQTLGQGPEFLTYFQNEAQLEKSRLLSDRFSAERPKGSFSTLEIQRTEQGDSAMYLCASSFFPGLAGGTDTQYFGPGTRLTVL.